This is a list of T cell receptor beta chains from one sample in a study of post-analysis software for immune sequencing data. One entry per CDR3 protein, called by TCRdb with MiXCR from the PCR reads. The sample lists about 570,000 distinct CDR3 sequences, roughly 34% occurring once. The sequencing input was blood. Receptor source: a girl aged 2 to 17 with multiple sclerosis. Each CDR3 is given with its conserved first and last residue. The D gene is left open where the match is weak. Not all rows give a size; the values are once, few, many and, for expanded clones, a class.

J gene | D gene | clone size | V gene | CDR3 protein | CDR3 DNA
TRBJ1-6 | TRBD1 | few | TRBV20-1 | CSAREGDRGVDSPLHF | TGCAGTGCTAGAGAAGGGGACAGGGGGGTCGATTCACCCCTCCACTTT
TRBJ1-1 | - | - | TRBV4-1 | CASSQDFVLNTEAFF | TGCGCCAGCAGCCAAGATTTTGTCTTGAACACTGAAGCTTTCTTT
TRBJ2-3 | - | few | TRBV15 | CATSRDGGGGTDTQYF | TGTGCCACCAGCAGAGATGGGGGCGGGGGAACAGATACGCAGTATTTT
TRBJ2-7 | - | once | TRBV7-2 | CASSRLRGEQYF | TGTGCCAGCAGCCGCCTTAGGGGCGAGCAGTACTTC
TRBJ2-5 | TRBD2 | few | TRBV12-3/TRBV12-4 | CASTLGGLAGGVLSRVRETQYF | TGTGCCAGCACCTTGGGGGGACTAGCGGGGGGGGTGTTATCCAGGGTGCGAGAGACCCAGTACTTC
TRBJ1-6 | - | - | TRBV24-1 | CAQRLGGEINNSPLHF | TGTGCGCAACGTCTTGGAGGGGAAATCAATAATTCACCCCTCCACTTT
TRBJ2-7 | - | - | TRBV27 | CASSLGIAYEQYF | TGTGCCAGCAGTTTAGGGATAGCTTACGAGCAGTACTTC
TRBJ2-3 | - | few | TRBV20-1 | CSAQTGRGDTDTQYF | TGCAGTGCCCAAACGGGGCGGGGAGACACAGATACGCAGTATTTT
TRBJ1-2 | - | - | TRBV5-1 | CASSLGTIYGYTF | TGCGCCAGCAGCTTAGGGACGATCTATGGCTACACCTTC
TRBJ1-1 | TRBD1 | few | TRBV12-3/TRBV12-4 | CASTNQMTGGRMNTEAFF | TGTGCCAGCACCAACCAGATGACAGGGGGGCGCATGAACACTGAAGCTTTCTTT
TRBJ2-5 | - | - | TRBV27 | CASSLIGRGQETQYF | TGTGCCAGCAGTTTAATCGGACGAGGGCAAGAGACCCAGTACTTC
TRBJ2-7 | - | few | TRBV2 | CASSEGAVYEQYF | TGTGCCAGCAGTGAGGGCGCGGTCTACGAGCAGTACTTC
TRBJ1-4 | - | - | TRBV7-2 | CASSLCGTGQEKLFF | TGTGCCAGCAGCTTATGTGGTACAGGGCAAGAAAAACTGTTTTTT
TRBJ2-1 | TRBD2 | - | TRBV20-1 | CRARELAGLYNEQFF | TGCAGGGCTAGAGAACTAGCGGGACTCTACAATGAGCAGTTCTTC
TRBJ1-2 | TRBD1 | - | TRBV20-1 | CSAWDRASSNYGYTF | TGCAGTGCGTGGGACAGGGCAAGTTCTAACTATGGCTACACCTTC
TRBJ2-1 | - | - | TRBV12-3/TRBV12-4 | CATRGGTGEQCF | TGTGCCACCAGGGGGGGAACGGGGGAGCAGTGCTTC
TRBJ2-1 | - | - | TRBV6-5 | CASSYYPRTNNEQFF | TGTGCCAGCAGTTACTATCCCCGGACTAACAATGAGCAGTTCTTC
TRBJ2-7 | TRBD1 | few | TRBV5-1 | CASSNLRDSTYEQYF | TGCGCCAGCAGCAATTTGAGGGACAGTACCTACGAGCAGTACTTC
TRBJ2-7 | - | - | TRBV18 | CASSPRSGLGETLYF | TGTGCCAGCTCACCACGAAGCGGACTGGGGGAGACCCTGTACTTC
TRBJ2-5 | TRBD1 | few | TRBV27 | CASSTRTGVEAQYF | TGTGCCAGCAGCACCCGGACAGGGGTCGAGGCCCAGTACTTC
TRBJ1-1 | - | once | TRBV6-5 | CVSTSPWEAFF | TGTGTCAGCACCTCCCCTTGGGAAGCTTTCTTT
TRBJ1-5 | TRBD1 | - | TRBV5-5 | CASSLSTGDHNQPQHF | TGTGCCAGCAGCTTGTCCACAGGGGATCACAATCAGCCCCAGCATTTT
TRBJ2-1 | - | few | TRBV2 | CASRTWANNEQFF | TGTGCCAGCAGGACTTGGGCTAACAATGAGCAGTTCTTC
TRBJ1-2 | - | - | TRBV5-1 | CASSSAQGFYGYTF | TGCGCCAGCAGCTCCGCACAGGGCTTCTATGGCTACACCTTC
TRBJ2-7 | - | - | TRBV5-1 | CASSLEDAYEQYF | TGCGCCAGCAGCCTGGAGGACGCGTACGAGCAGTACTTC
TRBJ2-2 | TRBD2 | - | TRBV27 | CASSYSGGAIGELFF | TGTGCCAGCAGTTATAGCGGGGGGGCTATCGGGGAGCTGTTTTTT
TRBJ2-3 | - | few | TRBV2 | CASSDGRTDTQYF | TGTGCCAGCAGTGACGGTAGAACAGATACGCAGTATTTT
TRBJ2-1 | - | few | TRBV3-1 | CASGGAGNEQFF | TGTGCCAGCGGGGGGGCCGGGAATGAGCAGTTCTTC